This is a list of T cell receptor beta chains from one sample in a study of T cell responses to AZD1222 COVID-19 vaccine. Sequenced by immunoSEQ multiplex PCR; TCRdb stores in-frame clones only, minus some. The data show about 190,000 clones, with around 93% seen just once and 7.5% to 9.5% held by the top ten. The input for sequencing was peripheral blood, taken on day 0 of AZD1222 vaccination. The receptors derive from an adult in good health. The CDR3 runs from the conserved cysteine through the conserved F or W. Fields, in order: D gene, clone size, J gene, CDR3 length, V gene, CDR3 DNA, CDR3 protein. The D gene is left open where the match is weak. Where a row states a size, it is once, few, many or the class of an expanded clone; other rows omit it.

d_call: TRBD2
clone_size: .
j_call: TRBJ2-7
cdr3_length: 13
v_call: TRBV28
cdr3_nt: TGTGCCAGTACCCCTAGCGGGACCTACGAGCAGTACTTC
cdr3_aa: CASTPSGTYEQYF

d_call: .
clone_size: .
j_call: TRBJ1-4
cdr3_length: 12
v_call: TRBV27
cdr3_nt: TGTGCCAGCAGTTCCGCGGGGGGACGGGAGTTTTTT
cdr3_aa: CASSSAGGREFF

d_call: TRBD1
clone_size: .
j_call: TRBJ2-1
cdr3_length: 16
v_call: TRBV30
cdr3_nt: TGTGCCTGGGCGAAAGGGACAGGGTTGGGCGGGGATGAGCAGTTCTTC
cdr3_aa: CAWAKGTGLGGDEQFF

d_call: .
clone_size: .
j_call: TRBJ2-1
cdr3_length: 15
v_call: TRBV27
cdr3_nt: TGTGCCAGCAGTTTACAGGGGAGGGGGCACAATGAGCAGTTCTTC
cdr3_aa: CASSLQGRGHNEQFF

d_call: .
clone_size: .
j_call: TRBJ1-5
cdr3_length: 15
v_call: TRBV4-1
cdr3_nt: TGCGCCAGCAGCCAGGGGGACTTCGGCGGACAGCCCCAGCATTTT
cdr3_aa: CASSQGDFGGQPQHF

d_call: .
clone_size: .
j_call: TRBJ1-5
cdr3_length: 14
v_call: TRBV27
cdr3_nt: TGTGCCAGCAGCCCCGGGGGTTTCGGTCAGCCCCAGCATTTT
cdr3_aa: CASSPGGFGQPQHF

d_call: .
clone_size: .
j_call: TRBJ2-6
cdr3_length: 15
v_call: TRBV5-6
cdr3_nt: TGTGCCAGCAGCTTCGACGGGTCTGGGGCCAACGTCCTGACTTTC
cdr3_aa: CASSFDGSGANVLTF

d_call: .
clone_size: .
j_call: TRBJ1-1
cdr3_length: 15
v_call: TRBV5-1
cdr3_nt: TGCGCCAGCAGCATCCGGACAGCCATGAACACTGAAGCTTTCTTT
cdr3_aa: CASSIRTAMNTEAFF

d_call: .
clone_size: .
j_call: TRBJ1-2
cdr3_length: 13
v_call: TRBV28
cdr3_nt: TGTGCCAGCAGTTACGGGGGGGGTCCTGGCTACACCTTC
cdr3_aa: CASSYGGGPGYTF

d_call: TRBD2
clone_size: once
j_call: TRBJ2-3
cdr3_length: 14
v_call: TRBV9
cdr3_nt: TGTGCCAGCAGCGTTAGCGGGAGTACAGATACGCAGTATTTT
cdr3_aa: CASSVSGSTDTQYF

d_call: TRBD2
clone_size: .
j_call: TRBJ2-1
cdr3_length: 16
v_call: TRBV10-1
cdr3_nt: TGCGCCAGCAGTGAGTCCTTAGCGGGAGGGGACAATGAGCAGTTCTTC
cdr3_aa: CASSESLAGGDNEQFF

d_call: TRBD2
clone_size: .
j_call: TRBJ2-7
cdr3_length: 17
v_call: TRBV11-2
cdr3_nt: TGTGCCAGCACATGGGTGGTAGCGGGAGGTCTCTCCTACGAGCAGTACTTC
cdr3_aa: CASTWVVAGGLSYEQYF

d_call: .
clone_size: .
j_call: TRBJ1-4
cdr3_length: 12
v_call: TRBV11-1
cdr3_nt: TGTGCCAGCAGCGCCCCGTTGAGGGGGTTGTTTTTT
cdr3_aa: CASSAPLRGLFF

d_call: TRBD1
clone_size: .
j_call: TRBJ1-5
cdr3_length: 13
v_call: TRBV6-6
cdr3_nt: TGTGCCAGCACCGACAGGGGGCGTCAGCCCCAGCATTTT
cdr3_aa: CASTDRGRQPQHF

d_call: .
clone_size: .
j_call: TRBJ2-7
cdr3_length: 16
v_call: TRBV5-4
cdr3_nt: TGTGCCGCCTCGAGGGGGGCGGATCCGGGAGGATACGAGCAGTACTTC
cdr3_aa: CAASRGADPGGYEQYF

d_call: .
clone_size: .
j_call: TRBJ2-7
cdr3_length: 14
v_call: TRBV5-4
cdr3_nt: TGTGCCAGCAGCTTATCAGGGTTTTCCTACGAGCAGTACTTC
cdr3_aa: CASSLSGFSYEQYF

d_call: TRBD1
clone_size: .
j_call: TRBJ1-6
cdr3_length: 15
v_call: TRBV9
cdr3_nt: TGTGCCAGCGGACGAGGGACAGGGAAGAATTCACCCCTCCACTTT
cdr3_aa: CASGRGTGKNSPLHF

d_call: TRBD2
clone_size: few
j_call: TRBJ2-7
cdr3_length: 16
v_call: TRBV27
cdr3_nt: TGTGCCAGCAGTTTGACGTTAGCGGGAGGCCGCTACGAGCAGTACTTC
cdr3_aa: CASSLTLAGGRYEQYF

d_call: .
clone_size: .
j_call: TRBJ2-7
cdr3_length: 12
v_call: TRBV13
cdr3_nt: TGTGCCAGCAGCCACGGAACCTACGAGCAGTACTTC
cdr3_aa: CASSHGTYEQYF

d_call: .
clone_size: few
j_call: TRBJ1-3
cdr3_length: 16
v_call: TRBV6-5
cdr3_nt: TGTGCCAGCAGTTACTCGAGACGAAGCTCTGGAAACACCATATATTTT
cdr3_aa: CASSYSRRSSGNTIYF

d_call: .
clone_size: .
j_call: TRBJ2-7
cdr3_length: 13
v_call: TRBV15
cdr3_nt: TGTGCCACCAGCAGACTGGTCTCCTACGAGCAGTACTTC
cdr3_aa: CATSRLVSYEQYF

d_call: TRBD1
clone_size: .
j_call: TRBJ2-1
cdr3_length: 15
v_call: TRBV18
cdr3_nt: TGTGCCAGCTCATCGACAGGGACCCTGAGCAATGAGCAGTTCTTC
cdr3_aa: CASSSTGTLSNEQFF

d_call: TRBD2
clone_size: .
j_call: TRBJ2-1
cdr3_length: 16
v_call: TRBV27
cdr3_nt: TGTGCCAGCAGCCAATCAGAGACTAGCTACTACAATGAGCAGTTCTTC
cdr3_aa: CASSQSETSYYNEQFF

d_call: .
clone_size: .
j_call: TRBJ2-3
cdr3_length: 13
v_call: TRBV11-3
cdr3_nt: TGTGCCAGCAGCCTTCGGGCCCCAGATACGCAGTATTTT
cdr3_aa: CASSLRAPDTQYF

d_call: TRBD2
clone_size: .
j_call: TRBJ2-2
cdr3_length: 18
v_call: TRBV24-1
cdr3_nt: TGTGCCACCAGTGATTCCCTATCCGGGACTAGATATGGCGGGGAGCTGTTTTTT
cdr3_aa: CATSDSLSGTRYGGELFF

d_call: .
clone_size: .
j_call: TRBJ1-5
cdr3_length: 13
v_call: TRBV4-1
cdr3_nt: TGCGCCAGCAGCCAAGATGGGAATCAGCCCCAGCATTTT
cdr3_aa: CASSQDGNQPQHF

d_call: TRBD2
clone_size: .
j_call: TRBJ2-3
cdr3_length: 15
v_call: TRBV7-9
cdr3_nt: TGTGCCAGCAGCCCCGCGGGAGCGGGAGTGGATACGCAGTATTTT
cdr3_aa: CASSPAGAGVDTQYF

d_call: .
clone_size: .
j_call: TRBJ2-3
cdr3_length: 15
v_call: TRBV11-1
cdr3_nt: TGTGCCAGCAGCTTAGCTAGGGGGAGAGCAGATACGCAGTATTTT
cdr3_aa: CASSLARGRADTQYF

d_call: TRBD1
clone_size: .
j_call: TRBJ1-3
cdr3_length: 16
v_call: TRBV15
cdr3_nt: TGTGCCACCAGCAGGCCAGGGACAGGGACTGGAAACACCATATATTTT
cdr3_aa: CATSRPGTGTGNTIYF

d_call: TRBD2
clone_size: .
j_call: TRBJ2-1
cdr3_length: 15
v_call: TRBV6-5
cdr3_nt: TGTGCCAGCAGGGGACTAGCAAGCTCCTACAATGAGCAGTTCTTC
cdr3_aa: CASRGLASSYNEQFF

d_call: .
clone_size: .
j_call: TRBJ1-3
cdr3_length: 13
v_call: TRBV10-3
cdr3_nt: TGTGCCATCAGTGAGTCGACGGGAAACACCATATATTTT
cdr3_aa: CAISESTGNTIYF

d_call: TRBD2
clone_size: .
j_call: TRBJ2-1
cdr3_length: 15
v_call: TRBV7-6
cdr3_nt: TGTGCCAGCAGCTTAGCTAGCGGGGATTACAATGAGCAGTTCTTC
cdr3_aa: CASSLASGDYNEQFF

d_call: .
clone_size: .
j_call: TRBJ2-3
cdr3_length: 13
v_call: TRBV3-1/TRBV3-2
cdr3_nt: TGTGCCAGCAAAAAGACTGACGTAGATACGCAGTATTTT
cdr3_aa: CASKKTDVDTQYF

d_call: .
clone_size: once
j_call: TRBJ2-7
cdr3_length: 12
v_call: TRBV29-1
cdr3_nt: TGCAGCGTTGGCGACAGTTCCTACGAGCAGTACTTC
cdr3_aa: CSVGDSSYEQYF

d_call: .
clone_size: .
j_call: TRBJ1-5
cdr3_length: 13
v_call: TRBV9
cdr3_nt: TGTGCCAGCAGCGTAGGCAGCAATCAGCCCCAGCATTTT
cdr3_aa: CASSVGSNQPQHF

d_call: .
clone_size: .
j_call: TRBJ1-4
cdr3_length: 15
v_call: TRBV6-5
cdr3_nt: TGTGCCAGCAGTCAAAGGGGAGTAGGTAATGAAAAACTGTTTTTT
cdr3_aa: CASSQRGVGNEKLFF

d_call: .
clone_size: .
j_call: TRBJ2-1
cdr3_length: 14
v_call: TRBV27
cdr3_nt: TGTGCCAGCAGACACCCACAGGGATACAATGAGCAGTTCTTC
cdr3_aa: CASRHPQGYNEQFF

d_call: .
clone_size: .
j_call: TRBJ2-2
cdr3_length: 13
v_call: TRBV24-1
cdr3_nt: TGTGCCACCAGTGATTTCGGGACCGGGGAGCTGTTTTTT
cdr3_aa: CATSDFGTGELFF

d_call: .
clone_size: .
j_call: TRBJ2-1
cdr3_length: 13
v_call: TRBV5-1
cdr3_nt: TGCGCCAGCACCCCTTGGGTCGGAAATGAGCAGTTCTTC
cdr3_aa: CASTPWVGNEQFF

d_call: .
clone_size: .
j_call: TRBJ1-1
cdr3_length: 13
v_call: TRBV27
cdr3_nt: TGTGCCAGCAATTTACAGGGAAGCACTGAAGCTTTCTTT
cdr3_aa: CASNLQGSTEAFF

d_call: .
clone_size: .
j_call: TRBJ2-7
cdr3_length: 13
v_call: TRBV11-2
cdr3_nt: TGTGCCAGCAGCTCATCTATAAGCGACGAGCAGTACTTC
cdr3_aa: CASSSSISDEQYF

d_call: TRBD2
clone_size: .
j_call: TRBJ2-7
cdr3_length: 20
v_call: TRBV29-1
cdr3_nt: TGCAGCGTTGAAGAACGGACAGACAAACTAGCGGGAGGGATTATCTACGAGCAGTACTTC
cdr3_aa: CSVEERTDKLAGGIIYEQYF

d_call: TRBD1
clone_size: .
j_call: TRBJ1-2
cdr3_length: 14
v_call: TRBV27
cdr3_nt: TGTGCCAGCAGTCCGGGGACAGGGAACTATGGCTACACCTTC
cdr3_aa: CASSPGTGNYGYTF

d_call: .
clone_size: .
j_call: TRBJ2-7
cdr3_length: 14
v_call: TRBV29-1
cdr3_nt: TGCAGCGTTGAAGATCGAGTCCTCCTACGAGGGCAGTACTTC
cdr3_aa: CSVEDRVLLRGQYF

d_call: .
clone_size: .
j_call: TRBJ1-3
cdr3_length: 17
v_call: TRBV11-2
cdr3_nt: TGTGCCAGCAGCCTATGGACGGGTACCCAACTTGGAAACACCATATATTTT
cdr3_aa: CASSLWTGTQLGNTIYF

d_call: .
clone_size: .
j_call: TRBJ1-1
cdr3_length: 13
v_call: TRBV10-2
cdr3_nt: TGCGCCAGCACCGCCAGGATGAACACTGAAGCTTTCTTT
cdr3_aa: CASTARMNTEAFF

d_call: .
clone_size: .
j_call: TRBJ1-4
cdr3_length: 14
v_call: TRBV9
cdr3_nt: TGTGCCAGCTCGTACAGCGCGGAGGATGAAAAACTGTTTTTT
cdr3_aa: CASSYSAEDEKLFF

d_call: .
clone_size: .
j_call: TRBJ1-5
cdr3_length: 13
v_call: TRBV18
cdr3_nt: TGTGCCAGCCGCAGGGATAGCAATCAGCCCCAGCATTTT
cdr3_aa: CASRRDSNQPQHF

d_call: .
clone_size: once
j_call: TRBJ1-1
cdr3_length: 13
v_call: TRBV2
cdr3_nt: TGTGCCAGTAAGTCACGGGGGAACACTGAAGCTTTCTTT
cdr3_aa: CASKSRGNTEAFF

d_call: TRBD1
clone_size: .
j_call: TRBJ2-1
cdr3_length: 14
v_call: TRBV5-4
cdr3_nt: TGTGCCATCCCCCGGACAGGGGTCCACAATGAGCAGTTCTTC
cdr3_aa: CAIPRTGVHNEQFF

d_call: .
clone_size: .
j_call: TRBJ1-2
cdr3_length: 15
v_call: TRBV5-1
cdr3_nt: TGCGCCAGCAGCCCTCGTGAGGGCCTCGCCTATGGCTACACCTTC
cdr3_aa: CASSPREGLAYGYTF

d_call: .
clone_size: .
j_call: TRBJ2-3
cdr3_length: 14
v_call: TRBV7-2
cdr3_nt: TGTGCCAGCAGCTTAGGTCAACCAGGGGATACGCAGTATTTT
cdr3_aa: CASSLGQPGDTQYF

d_call: .
clone_size: once
j_call: TRBJ1-1
cdr3_length: 14
v_call: TRBV10-3
cdr3_nt: TGTGCCATCAGTGACCCAGGGAAGGGAACTGAAGCTTTCTTT
cdr3_aa: CAISDPGKGTEAFF

d_call: .
clone_size: once
j_call: TRBJ2-2
cdr3_length: 18
v_call: TRBV25-1
cdr3_nt: TGTGCCAGCAGTGAATCCAGGACAGCTTACGCGAACACCGGGGAGCTGTTTTTT
cdr3_aa: CASSESRTAYANTGELFF

d_call: .
clone_size: .
j_call: TRBJ2-1
cdr3_length: 17
v_call: TRBV7-2
cdr3_nt: TGTGCCAGCAGCTTAAAGGTCAGGGGCGGTTCTTGGGATGAGCAGTTCTTC
cdr3_aa: CASSLKVRGGSWDEQFF

d_call: .
clone_size: .
j_call: TRBJ1-3
cdr3_length: 15
v_call: TRBV7-7
cdr3_nt: TGTGCTAGCAGCTTAGCACCGGGACCCGGAAACACCATATATTTT
cdr3_aa: CASSLAPGPGNTIYF

d_call: TRBD2
clone_size: once
j_call: TRBJ2-5
cdr3_length: 16
v_call: TRBV5-8
cdr3_nt: TGTGCCAGCAGCTTAGGAGCGGGAGTAGGCCAAGAGACCCAGTACTTC
cdr3_aa: CASSLGAGVGQETQYF

d_call: .
clone_size: .
j_call: TRBJ1-2
cdr3_length: 15
v_call: TRBV6-5
cdr3_nt: TGTGCCAGAGGGGGACGGTCAATATCCAAGGATGGCTACACCTTC
cdr3_aa: CARGGRSISKDGYTF

d_call: TRBD1
clone_size: .
j_call: TRBJ2-3
cdr3_length: 15
v_call: TRBV19
cdr3_nt: TGTGCCAGTAGTATCGGGGACAGGGGGGCAGATACGCAGTATTTT
cdr3_aa: CASSIGDRGADTQYF

d_call: .
clone_size: .
j_call: TRBJ1-1
cdr3_length: 13
v_call: TRBV5-1
cdr3_nt: TGCGCCAGCAGCTTCCGGGTGAACACTGAAGCTTTCTTT
cdr3_aa: CASSFRVNTEAFF